A selection of T cell receptor beta chains follows, all from one sample in a study of T cell responses to AZD1222 COVID-19 vaccine. TCRdb's table, derived via immunoSEQ multiplex PCR, lists solely in-frame clones and lacks some. Among roughly 97,000 clones listed, about 88% were seen once. The sample in question was peripheral blood, obtained on day 0 of AZD1222 vaccination. The receptors derive from an adult in good health. Both conserved end residues are part of each CDR3. A D gene is named only where the DNA matches it firmly. The size field is filled for only some rows; it gives once, few, many or a size class.

abundance: -
v_gene: TRBV9
d_gene: TRBD2
j_gene: TRBJ2-3
CDR3nt: TGTGCCAGCAGCCCTTATGAGCGGGGGGCGGATACGCAGTATTTT
CDR3aa: CASSPYERGADTQYF

abundance: -
v_gene: TRBV28
d_gene: TRBD1
j_gene: TRBJ1-2
CDR3nt: TGTGCCAGCAGCCCGAGGGGGCCCTATGGCTACACCTTC
CDR3aa: CASSPRGPYGYTF

abundance: -
v_gene: TRBV25-1
d_gene: -
j_gene: TRBJ1-2
CDR3nt: TGTGCCAGCAGTGAATACTCAGCACCTAACTATGGCTACACCTTC
CDR3aa: CASSEYSAPNYGYTF

abundance: -
v_gene: TRBV27
d_gene: -
j_gene: TRBJ1-2
CDR3nt: TGTGCCAGCAGTTCTTCCGGGGGGGAGGGCGACTATGGCTACACCTTC
CDR3aa: CASSSSGGEGDYGYTF

abundance: -
v_gene: TRBV19
d_gene: -
j_gene: TRBJ2-3
CDR3nt: TGTGCCAGTAGTAATGCAGGAGTCACAGATACGCAGTATTTT
CDR3aa: CASSNAGVTDTQYF

abundance: -
v_gene: TRBV28
d_gene: TRBD1
j_gene: TRBJ1-1
CDR3nt: TGTGCCAGCAGTTTAAGGACAGGGACGGGCACTGAAGCTTTCTTT
CDR3aa: CASSLRTGTGTEAFF

abundance: -
v_gene: TRBV5-1
d_gene: TRBD1
j_gene: TRBJ2-1
CDR3nt: TGCGCCAGCAGCTTGGAGGGACAGACATACAATGAGCAGTTCTTC
CDR3aa: CASSLEGQTYNEQFF

abundance: -
v_gene: TRBV11-3
d_gene: TRBD1
j_gene: TRBJ1-5
CDR3nt: TGTGCCAGCAGCCTCGAACCGGGACAGGGGTTAGGTCAGCCCCAGCATTTT
CDR3aa: CASSLEPGQGLGQPQHF

abundance: once
v_gene: TRBV18
d_gene: TRBD1
j_gene: TRBJ2-5
CDR3nt: TGTGCCAGCTCACCAGCGCCCCCGGCAGGGGGCCAAGAGACCCAGTACTTC
CDR3aa: CASSPAPPAGGQETQYF

abundance: -
v_gene: TRBV11-3
d_gene: -
j_gene: TRBJ1-1
CDR3nt: TGTGCCAGCAGGCAATGGGGGACTGAAGCTTTCTTT
CDR3aa: CASRQWGTEAFF

abundance: -
v_gene: TRBV2
d_gene: -
j_gene: TRBJ2-7
CDR3nt: TGTGCCAGCAGTGAAGTAGGTTACGAGCAGTACTTC
CDR3aa: CASSEVGYEQYF

abundance: -
v_gene: TRBV23-1
d_gene: TRBD1
j_gene: TRBJ2-7
CDR3nt: TGCGCCAGCAGTCAAAAAGGACAGGGTACCTACGAGCAGTACTTC
CDR3aa: CASSQKGQGTYEQYF

abundance: -
v_gene: TRBV27
d_gene: -
j_gene: TRBJ2-3
CDR3nt: TGTGCCAGCAGTTTAAGTGGGACGATACCCTTCCTGGGTACGCAGTATTTT
CDR3aa: CASSLSGTIPFLGTQYF

abundance: -
v_gene: TRBV7-2
d_gene: TRBD1
j_gene: TRBJ1-1
CDR3nt: TGTGCCAGCAGCTCTAGGGGCTCCAGGGGGGGGACTGAAGCTTTCTTT
CDR3aa: CASSSRGSRGGTEAFF

abundance: -
v_gene: TRBV6-5
d_gene: -
j_gene: TRBJ1-6
CDR3nt: TGTGCCAGCAGTTACGACAGCCTTATGGGACCCCTCCACTTT
CDR3aa: CASSYDSLMGPLHF

abundance: -
v_gene: TRBV27
d_gene: -
j_gene: TRBJ1-2
CDR3nt: TGTGCCAGCAGTTTAGTCCCCGGGGGCGATCACTATGGCTACACCTTC
CDR3aa: CASSLVPGGDHYGYTF

abundance: -
v_gene: TRBV18
d_gene: TRBD2
j_gene: TRBJ2-1
CDR3nt: TGTGCCAGCTCAGCTAGCGGGGGAACCTACAATGAGCAGTTCTTC
CDR3aa: CASSASGGTYNEQFF

abundance: -
v_gene: TRBV11-1
d_gene: TRBD2
j_gene: TRBJ2-3
CDR3nt: TGTGCCAGCAGCCCGCGGGGGGGCCTTAGCACAGATACGCAGTATTTT
CDR3aa: CASSPRGGLSTDTQYF

abundance: -
v_gene: TRBV28
d_gene: -
j_gene: TRBJ2-3
CDR3nt: TGTGCCAGCAGTTCGGCAGATACGCAGTATTTT
CDR3aa: CASSSADTQYF

abundance: -
v_gene: TRBV2
d_gene: -
j_gene: TRBJ1-3
CDR3nt: TGTGCCAGCAAGGCAGGGAACTCTGGAAACACCATATATTTT
CDR3aa: CASKAGNSGNTIYF

abundance: -
v_gene: TRBV4-1
d_gene: -
j_gene: TRBJ1-1
CDR3nt: TGCGCCAGCAGCCAAGCCTGGGGCAGAGACACTGAAGCTTTCTTT
CDR3aa: CASSQAWGRDTEAFF

abundance: -
v_gene: TRBV13
d_gene: -
j_gene: TRBJ1-4
CDR3nt: TGTGCCAGCAGCTTGGCGGGTAATGAAAAACTGTTTTTT
CDR3aa: CASSLAGNEKLFF

abundance: -
v_gene: TRBV7-9
d_gene: TRBD2
j_gene: TRBJ2-1
CDR3nt: TGTGCCAGCAGCCCTCAGCGGGGTACCTTCAATGAGCAGTTCTTC
CDR3aa: CASSPQRGTFNEQFF

abundance: once
v_gene: TRBV11-1
d_gene: -
j_gene: TRBJ2-5
CDR3nt: TGTGCCAGCAGAGTAAGGAGGGGGCAACAGACCCAGTACTTC
CDR3aa: CASRVRRGQQTQYF

abundance: -
v_gene: TRBV3-1/TRBV3-2
d_gene: TRBD1
j_gene: TRBJ2-5
CDR3nt: TGTGCCAGCAGCCAAGGGACAGGGTCCGAGACCCAGTACTTC
CDR3aa: CASSQGTGSETQYF

abundance: -
v_gene: TRBV5-5
d_gene: TRBD1
j_gene: TRBJ1-4
CDR3nt: TGTGCCAGCAGCATGGGCGACAGGGACGAAAAACTGTTTTTT
CDR3aa: CASSMGDRDEKLFF

abundance: once
v_gene: TRBV5-1
d_gene: TRBD2
j_gene: TRBJ2-3
CDR3nt: TGCGCCAGCAGCGCTAGCGGGGGGAAGTACACAGATACGCAGTATTTT
CDR3aa: CASSASGGKYTDTQYF

abundance: -
v_gene: TRBV11-3
d_gene: -
j_gene: TRBJ1-3
CDR3nt: TGTGCCAGCACCCGGGTACCTTCCTCTGGAAACACCATATATTTT
CDR3aa: CASTRVPSSGNTIYF

abundance: -
v_gene: TRBV30
d_gene: -
j_gene: TRBJ1-2
CDR3nt: TGTGCCTGGAGTGCGGGCGGGGGCCCCTTTGGCTACACCTTC
CDR3aa: CAWSAGGGPFGYTF

abundance: -
v_gene: TRBV28
d_gene: TRBD1
j_gene: TRBJ1-6
CDR3nt: TGTGCCAGCACCATGACCGGACAGGGTAATAATTCACCCCTCCACTTT
CDR3aa: CASTMTGQGNNSPLHF

abundance: -
v_gene: TRBV12-3/TRBV12-4
d_gene: TRBD1
j_gene: TRBJ1-1
CDR3nt: TGTGCCAGCAGTCCCGACAGGGCTGAAGCTTTCTTT
CDR3aa: CASSPDRAEAFF